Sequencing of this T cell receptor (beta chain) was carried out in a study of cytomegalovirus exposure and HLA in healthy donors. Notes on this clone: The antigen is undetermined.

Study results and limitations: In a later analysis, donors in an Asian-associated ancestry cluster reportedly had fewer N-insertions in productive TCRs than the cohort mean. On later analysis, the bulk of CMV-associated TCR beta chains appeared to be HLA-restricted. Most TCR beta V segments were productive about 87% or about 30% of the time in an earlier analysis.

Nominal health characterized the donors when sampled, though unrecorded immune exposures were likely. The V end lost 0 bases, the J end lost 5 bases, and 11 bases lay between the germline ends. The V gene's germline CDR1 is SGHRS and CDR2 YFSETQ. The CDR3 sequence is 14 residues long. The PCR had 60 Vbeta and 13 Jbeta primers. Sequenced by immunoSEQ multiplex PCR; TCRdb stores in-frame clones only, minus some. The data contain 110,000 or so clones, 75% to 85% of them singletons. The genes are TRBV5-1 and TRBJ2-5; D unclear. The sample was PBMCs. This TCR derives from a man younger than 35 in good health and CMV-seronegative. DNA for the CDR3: TGCGCCAGCAGCTTGGACAGCCTTCGGGAGACCCAGTACTTC. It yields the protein CASSLDSLRETQYF.